Below, one TCR beta chain is given with its context. Antigen specificity is unknown. Germline CDR1 and CDR2: SGHRS and YFSETQ. The CDR3 extends over 13 amino acids. V was clipped by 3 bases and J by 4 bases, with 11 bases between them. Investigators sourced approximately 2 micrograms of genomic DNA from cryopreserved PBMCs for TCR beta libraries. The entry originates in a study of cytotoxic CD8 clonotypes in ibrutinib-treated CLL. Background on the study: Among responders, some 25 were partial and 2 complete; after median roughly 72 months, 14 stayed remitted and some 12 progressed. Findings of the study overall: Progressing patients had sampling times that differed from those of sustained-remission patients. Public clonotypes were rare and shrank or held steady on treatment.

Measured with immunoSEQ multiplex PCR; TCRdb has only the in-frame clones, and not every one. The sample has roughly 97,000 clones, approximately 80% seen once. The chain carries TRBV5-1 and TRBJ2-7, with D tentatively TRBD1 or TRBD2 (5 bases each). The TCR was taken from a human donor with chronic lymphocytic leukemia. Sequenced here: PBMCs, sampled after 12 months of ibrutinib treatment. CDR3: CASSWDGDYEQYF. The CDR3 DNA sequence: TGCGCCAGCAGCTGGGACGGGGATTACGAGCAGTACTTC.